The clone carrying this T cell receptor (beta chain) appeared a single time. The data were taken from a study of blood T cells in healthy people across ages. Next came a second PCR, run for about 7 to 12 cycles, which used a sample-barcoded 5' primer along with a J-beta primer mix. Every cDNA molecule carried a tag from a template-switch adaptor bearing 12 random nucleotides. TCRdb itself ran the 5' RACE reads through MiXCR, one entry per CDR3 protein. The sample carries 600,000 to 900,000 distinct CDR3 sequences, 25% to 30% recorded once. This sample also belongs to another study, concerning T cells of mothers and their children.

The receptor's source is a boy younger than 18 in good health. The sequencing sample was made of blood.

The DNA for the CDR3 is TGCGCCAGCAGTTTAGACAGCAAGATGAACACTGAAGCTTTCTTT. Protein sequence: CASSLDSKMNTEAFF. V is TRBV5-1 and J is TRBJ1-1; weak D call: TRBD1 (5 bases). In germline, CDR1 is SGHRS, CDR2 YFSETQ. The ends were cut back, 5 bases at V and 0 bases at J, with 14 bases in the middle. The CDR3 sequence is 15 residues long.